This section outlines one T cell receptor (beta chain) sequence together with its context. The entry originates in a study of blood T cell repertoires in COVID-19. Study-level background: T cells, B-cell-depleted T cells, or PBMCs provided the cDNA or gDNA that served as material.

Per the original methods: Scientists estimated how many nucleated cells there were by amplifying reference gene primers. The data were produced by immunoSEQ multiplex PCR, yet TCRdb's version contains in-frame clones alone and is incomplete. Clonal size and the V and J genes are those of that table, whereas D and trimming came from the DNA. The data contain 350,000 to 450,000 clones, around 90% of them singletons. The CDR3 has 14 residues. V was shortened by 3 bases and J by 0 bases, with 6 bases between the two germline ends. The germline V gene encodes CDR1 MGHDK and CDR2 SYGVNS. V and J are TRBV25-1 and TRBJ2-1; no clear D gene. The material sequenced was peripheral blood. This TCR was sampled from a man aged 40-55 years with acute or convalescent COVID-19. The CDR3 coding sequence is TGTGCCAGCAGTGAGGAGAACTCCTACAATGAGCAGTTCTTC. It codes for CASSEENSYNEQFF.